The 25 T cell receptor beta chains below were found in one sample sequenced in a study of PD-1 blockade in classical Hodgkin lymphoma. The assay was immunoSEQ multiplex PCR, and TCRdb's table has in-frame clones only and misses some. The repertoire holds 150,000 or so clones, with under 85% as singletons. Brentuximab vedotin exposure varied, and every patient relapsed after autologous stem cell transplantation. The sample consisted of peripheral blood mononuclear cells (PBMCs), taken before the second cycle of nivolumab. The receptors were sampled from a human donor with classical Hodgkin lymphoma.

The chain couples TRBV11-3 to TRBJ2-7; 8 bases map to TRBD1. The CDR3 has 14 amino acids. The germline gives CDR1 SGHNT, CDR2 YENEEA. Trimming removed 1 base from V and 5 bases from J; junction bases left unmatched: 4. The CDR3 spells CASSLGSTGDEQYF. CDR3 in DNA: TGTGCCAGCAGCTTAGGATCGACAGGGGACGAGCAGTACTTC.

The V and J genes are TRBV19 and TRBJ1-2, with a possible D match to TRBD1 (5 bases). V was shortened by 7 bases and J by 4 bases, with 16 bases between the two germline ends. Germline lookup yields CDR1 LNHDA and CDR2 SQIVND (reference sequence). This CDR3 has 14 amino acids. The CDR3 nucleotides read TGTGCCAGTACCAAGTCAGGGCTGGGCTATGGCTACACCTTC. Translation gives CASTKSGLGYGYTF.

This chain links TRBV27 with TRBJ1-6, with 7 nucleotides matching TRBD1. The CDR3 has 17 amino acids. After removal of 6 bases from V and 6 bases from J, the junction contained 14 bases not matched to a gene. Germline V gives CDR1 MNHEY, CDR2 SMNVEV (reference sequence). Written as DNA, the CDR3 is TGTGCCAGCAGCTTTGTAGGGGGCCAAGGAGTTAATTCACCCCTCCACTTT. As protein: CASSFVGGQGVNSPLHF.

This sequence joins TRBV6-1 and TRBJ1-5, with D possibly being TRBD1 (6 bases). There are 15 residues in the CDR3. Germline V CDR1 and CDR2: MNHNS, SASEGT. With 6 bases removed from V and 1 base from J, the gap between germline ends came to 13 bases. The chain's CDR3 is CASSPQGPSNQPQHF. The CDR3 coding sequence is TGTGCCAGCAGCCCCCAGGGGCCGAGCAATCAGCCCCAGCATTTT.

The rearrangement joins TRBV25-1 to TRBJ2-3, with TRBD2 matching over 7 bases. V shed 3 bases and J 6 bases; nucleotides not matched to a gene: 6. The CDR3 consists of 14 residues. Germline assignment: CDR1 MGHDK and CDR2 SYGVNS. The CDR3: CASSETSRGDTQYF. In nucleotides, the CDR3 is TGTGCCAGCAGTGAGACTAGCAGAGGCGATACGCAGTATTTT.

Only one count was recorded for this clone. This rearrangement joins TRBV21-1 to TRBJ2-3; TRBD1 is the table's D call and was not checked against the DNA. TRBV21-1 is marked as a pseudogene. There are 16 residues in the CDR3. The CDR3 spells CASSKGGQGCADTQYF. The DNA of the CDR3 is TGTGCCAGCAGCAAAGGGGGGCAGGGTTGCGCAGATACGCAGTATTTT.

This clone was seen a handful of times. The chain recombines TRBV7-6 with TRBJ2-7, with 7 nucleotides matching TRBD1. Germline CDR1 SGHVS, CDR2 FNYEAQ. The CDR3 consists of 14 residues. The V gene end was trimmed by 5 bases and the J gene end by 0 bases; junction bases not matched to a gene: 4. The CDR3 is CASSITGASYEQYF. DNA for the CDR3: TGTGCCAGCAGCATCACAGGGGCCTCCTACGAGCAGTACTTC.

Details on this clone: Being one base from a much bigger clone, this may be a read error. The same CDR3 can be traced to other DNA sequences in this sample. The rearrangement uses TRBV7-9 and TRBJ1-2; the D is unclear. Germline-derived CDR1 and CDR2 are SEHNR and FQNEAQ (reference sequence). The CDR3 totals 13 residues. V was pared by 1 base and J by 2 bases, with 5 bases between. The CDR3 DNA sequence: TGTGCCAGCAGCTTAGACGGAAACTATGGCTACACCTTC. Translated: CASSLDGNYGYTF.

This clone was seen a handful of times. The V gene is TRBV11-3, the J gene TRBJ1-1; D call uncertain. Germline assignment: CDR1 SGHNT and CDR2 YENEEA. The CDR3 is made up of 13 amino acids. V lost 2 bases, J lost 0 bases, and 4 bases lay in between. The CDR3 nucleotides read TGTGCCAGCAGCTTATCATTGAACACTGAAGCTTTCTTT. Protein product: CASSLSLNTEAFF.

The V gene is TRBV2, the J gene TRBJ1-5, with 9 bases identical to TRBD1. The trim removed 4 bases at V and 0 bases at J, leaving 7 bases unmatched. From germline, CDR1 is SNHLY and CDR2 FYNNEI. CDR3 length: 17 residues. The CDR3 here is CASSVDRGFYSNQPQHF. The CDR3 DNA reads as TGTGCCAGCAGTGTGGACAGGGGATTTTATAGCAATCAGCCCCAGCATTTT.

This sequence joins TRBV7-8 and TRBJ1-6; D unresolved. Germline V gives CDR1 SGHVS, CDR2 FQNEAQ. The ends were cut back, 0 bases at V and 7 bases at J, with 4 bases in the middle. The CDR3 has 13 residues. CDR3 sequence: CASSLARNSPLHF. The DNA for the CDR3 is TGTGCCAGCAGCTTAGCGCGGAATTCACCCCTCCACTTT.

This clone occurred once. The genes are TRBV30 and TRBJ2-3, with 10 nucleotides matching TRBD1. Losses at the gene ends were 3 bases for V and 4 bases for J; bases not matched to a gene: 7. Germline V lookup: CDR1 GTSNPN, CDR2 SVGIG (reference sequence). The CDR3 runs 15 residues. For the CDR3, the DNA is TGTGCCTGGAGCGGGGACAGGGGATCCTCAGATACGCAGTATTTT. Its translation is CAWSGDRGSSDTQYF.

The gene calls are TRBV19 and TRBJ1-5, with a weak D call TRBD1 (5 bases). Germline V gene lookup returns CDR1 LNHDA and CDR2 SQIVND (reference sequence). V was shortened by 9 bases and J by 1 base, with 13 bases between the two germline ends. The CDR3 loop spans 14 amino acids. The CDR3 protein is CASKLGGSNQPQHF. Here the CDR3 DNA reads TGTGCCAGCAAATTGGGGGGAAGCAATCAGCCCCAGCATTTT.

The chain recombines TRBV11-3 with TRBJ1-2, with D hard to call. This CDR3 region has 15 residues. V lost 1 base, J lost 8 bases, and 17 bases lay in between. The germline V gene has CDR1 SGHNT and CDR2 YENEEA. The CDR3 here is CASSLVYTELKGYTF. The DNA of the CDR3 is TGTGCCAGCAGCTTAGTTTATACAGAACTCAAGGGCTACACCTTC.

The V and J genes are TRBV6-1 and TRBJ1-6; a possible D gene is TRBD1 (6 bases). V was clipped by 6 bases and J by 6 bases, with 12 bases between them. This CDR3 has 14 amino acids. CDR1 MNHNS and CDR2 SASEGT come from the germline V gene. The CDR3 loop reads CASRSGTFNSPLHF. The CDR3 DNA follows: TGTGCCAGCAGAAGCGGGACATTTAATTCACCCCTCCACTTT.

V usage is TRBV7-2 and J usage is TRBJ2-2; D may be TRBD1 (7 bases). V lost 2 bases, J lost 3 bases, and 16 bases lay in between. Germline CDR1 SGHTA, CDR2 FQGNSA. This CDR3 is 17 amino acids long. The CDR3 protein is CASSLRGRWDYTGELFF. The CDR3 region has the DNA TGTGCCAGCAGCTTAAGGGGGCGATGGGACTACACCGGGGAGCTGTTTTTT.

The V and J genes are TRBV2 and TRBJ1-1; 8 nucleotides match TRBD1. CDR3 length: 13 amino acids. Germline assignment: CDR1 SNHLY and CDR2 FYNNEI. The V and J ends lost 6 bases and 4 bases, in that order; junction bases with no gene match: 4. In nucleotides, the CDR3 is TGTGCCAGCAGGATAGACAGGGGCACTGAAGCTTTCTTT. Translation: CASRIDRGTEAFF.

This clone has just a few counts. The chain is built from TRBV30 and TRBJ2-2; TRBD2 is a possible D gene (5 bases). This CDR3 comprises 13 residues. V lost 0 bases and J 7 bases, leaving 9 bases between the germline ends. The germline V gene encodes CDR1 GTSNPN and CDR2 SVGIG (reference sequence). The chain's CDR3 is CAWSVLSDGELFF. CDR3 DNA: TGTGCCTGGAGTGTACTTAGCGACGGGGAGCTGTTTTTT. Based on the CDR3 plus reference TRBV30 and TRBJ2-2, the full variable domain is SQTIHQWPATLVQPVGSPLSLECTVEGTSNPNLYWYRQAAGRGLQLLFYSVGIGQISSEVPQNLSASRPQDRQFILSSKKLLLSDSGFYLCAWSVLSDGELFFGEGSRLTVL.

Worth noting for this clone: One junction end disagrees with the germline gene, perhaps due to a read error. The rearrangement links TRBV7-9 to TRBJ1-4; TRBD1 matches at 12 bases. The CDR3 has 16 amino acids. Germline V lookup: CDR1 SEHNR, CDR2 FQNEAQ (reference sequence). In DNA, the CDR3 is TGCGCCAGCAGTCGGGACAGGGGGCAAAGCGGGGAAAAACTGTTTTTT. It translates to CASSRDRGQSGEKLFF. Full variable domain (outside the CDR3, taken from reference TRBV7-9 and TRBJ1-4): DTGVSQNPRHKITKRGQNVTFRCDPISEHNRLYWYRQTLGQGPEFLTYFQNEAQLEKSRLLSDRFSAERPKGSFSTLEIQRTEQGDSAMYLCASSRDRGQSGEKLFFGSGTQLSVL.

V usage is TRBV2 and J usage is TRBJ1-6; D gene unclear. With 2 bases removed from V and 0 bases from J, the gap between germline ends came to 8 bases. The CDR3 is 16 amino acids. Germline V lookup: CDR1 SNHLY, CDR2 FYNNEI. In DNA form, the CDR3 reads TGTGCCAGCAGTGAATTCTGGAGCTCCTATAATTCACCCCTCCACTTT. Translating gives CASSEFWSSYNSPLHF.

V and J are TRBV5-6 and TRBJ2-2, with 12 bases aligning to TRBD1. Trimming at V came to 5 bases and at J to 8 bases, leaving 4 bases not matched to a gene. CDR1 and CDR2 from the germline V gene are SGHDT and YYEEEE. The CDR3 covers 14 residues. CDR3 in amino acids: CASRPGQGAGELFF. CDR3 coding DNA: TGTGCCAGCAGGCCGGGACAGGGGGCGGGGGAGCTGTTTTTT. The complete variable domain, with remaining parts taken from reference TRBV5-6 and TRBJ2-2, reads DAGVTQSPTHLIKTRGQQVTLRCSPKSGHDTVSWYQQALGQGPQFIFQYYEEEERQRGNFPDRFSGHQFPNYSSELNVNALLLGDSALYLCASRPGQGAGELFFGEGSRLTVL.

The gene calls are TRBV28 and TRBJ1-1, with 8 bases aligning to TRBD1. In germline, CDR1 is MDHEN, CDR2 SYDVKM. V lost 5 bases, J lost 4 bases, and 12 bases stayed unmatched. The CDR3 loop spans 16 amino acids. The CDR3 here is CASSPRGRGPGTEAFF. The CDR3 nucleotides read TGTGCCAGCAGTCCAAGAGGCAGGGGGCCGGGCACTGAAGCTTTCTTT.

This clone was picked up one time. The chain links TRBV5-1 to TRBJ2-3; TRBD2 agrees at 10 bases. The germline gives CDR1 SGHRS, CDR2 YFSETQ. The J segment lost 0 bases and the V segment lost 0 bases, leaving 1 base of the junction unmatched. The CDR3 is 16 amino acids. The CDR3 DNA reads TGCGCCAGCAGCTTGGGGACTAGCGGAAGCACAGATACGCAGTATTTT. Its protein is CASSLGTSGSTDTQYF.

The sample holds a few counts of this clone. The genes are TRBV12-5 and TRBJ2-5; 9 nucleotides line up with TRBD2. Per germline, CDR1 LGHNT and CDR2 FRNRAP. Trimming removed 6 bases from V and 6 bases from J; junction bases left unmatched: 8. CDR3 length: 14 amino acids. CDR3 protein: CASGLAGEGKTQYF. Here the CDR3 DNA reads TGTGCTAGTGGATTAGCGGGGGAGGGGAAGACCCAGTACTTC.

J is TRBJ2-1 and V is TRBV19, with TRBD2 matching over 10 bases. The CDR3 contains 17 residues. V was pared by 0 bases and J by 9 bases, with 11 bases of the junction left unmatched. Germline V gene sequence: CDR1 LNHDA, CDR2 SQIVND (reference sequence). CDR3 sequence (DNA): TGTGCCAGTAGTATAGATCTACTAGCGGGACAATGGGGTGAGCAGTTCTTC. This codes for CASSIDLLAGQWGEQFF.